The 8 T cell receptor beta chains in this list originate from one sample, sequenced in a study of T cells in localized non-small cell lung cancer. Assay: immunoSEQ multiplex PCR; the TCRdb copy retains only in-frame clones and omits some. Of 13,000 or so clones in the sample, just over 85% were seen once. Sequenced here: peripheral blood, sampled before any cancer treatment. The receptors were sampled from a male donor aged 60 or over with stage III lung adenocarcinoma.

V usage is TRBV30 and J usage is TRBJ2-1; 8 bases line up with TRBD2. The CDR3 contains 15 residues. In germline, CDR1 is GTSNPN, CDR2 SVGIG (reference sequence). With V trimmed by 3 bases and J by 7 bases, 11 bases remained unmatched. CDR3: CAWSGGAARRNEQFF. The CDR3 nucleotides read TGTGCCTGGAGCGGGGGGGCTGCTCGGAGGAATGAGCAGTTCTTC.

The chain is built from TRBV5-4 and TRBJ2-7, with TRBD2 as a possible D gene (5 bases). The CDR3 contains 15 residues. Germline-derived CDR1 and CDR2 are SGHNT and YYREEE (reference sequence). V shed 1 base and J shed 1 base, with 12 bases lying between them. This chain's CDR3 is CASSLYRTPSYEQYF. CDR3 sequence (DNA): TGTGCCAGCAGCTTGTATCGGACTCCTTCCTACGAGCAGTACTTC.

This chain uses TRBV6-1 with TRBJ1-1; TRBD1 matches at 10 bases. The CDR3 totals 15 residues. Germline-derived CDR1 and CDR2 are MNHNS and SASEGT. V was pared by 6 bases and J by 3 bases, with 7 bases of the junction left unmatched. The CDR3 reads CASRVTGGLYTEAFF. In DNA form, the CDR3 reads TGTGCCAGCAGGGTGACAGGGGGCCTCTACACTGAAGCTTTCTTT.

The rearrangement uses TRBV11-2 and TRBJ1-6; D gene unclear. Germline assignment: CDR1 SGHAT and CDR2 FQNNGV. CDR3 length equals 15 residues. Trimming pared 0 bases from V and 7 bases from J, leaving 10 bases between. CDR3 loop: CASSLDPRSNSPLHF. The CDR3 nucleotides read TGTGCCAGCAGCTTAGATCCCAGGAGCAATTCACCCCTCCACTTT.

The chain couples TRBV5-1 to TRBJ1-1; D may be TRBD1 (6 bases). The CDR3 length is 15 residues. The germline CDR1 and CDR2 sequences are SGHRS and YFSETQ. Trimming removed 3 bases from V and 5 bases from J, with 17 bases in between. CDR3 sequence: CASSSPRGGETEAFF. The CDR3 DNA is TGCGCCAGCAGCTCGCCCAGGGGTGGGGAGACTGAAGCTTTCTTT.

V gene TRBV6-1 combines with J gene TRBJ2-1; D unclear. The CDR3 is 14 residues long. Deletions cut 1 base from V and 4 bases from J, with 8 bases between. Germline values: CDR1 MNHNS, CDR2 SASEGT. The chain's CDR3 is CASSEDLDYNEQFF. CDR3 sequence (DNA): TGTGCCAGCAGTGAAGATTTAGATTACAATGAGCAGTTCTTC.

The chain has TRBV30 and TRBJ1-5; TRBD1 is a possible D gene (5 bases). V lost 3 bases and J lost 2, with 14 bases in between. Germline V gene lookup returns CDR1 GTSNPN and CDR2 SVGIG (reference sequence). The CDR3 spans 15 residues. The CDR3: CAWRGRGDGNQPQHF. The CDR3, as DNA: TGTGCCTGGAGGGGGAGGGGTGACGGCAATCAGCCCCAGCATTTT.

The chain carries TRBV12-1 and TRBJ1-3; the tabulated D call, TRBD1, remains unverified against the DNA. TRBV12-1 is labeled a pseudogene. The CDR3 sequence is 20 residues long. CDR3 DNA sequence: TGTGCCAGCAGCCAAAGCCCCGGGGCTAAACAGGGGAATTCTGGAAACACCATATATTTT. Its translation is CASSQSPGAKQGNSGNTIYF.